Following are 7 T cell receptor beta chains from one sample sequenced in a study of radiation and T cells in renal cell carcinoma. Sequencing was performed with immunoSEQ multiplex PCR; in TCRdb, only in-frame clones are kept and a portion is missing. The sample contains approximately 83,000 clones, approximately 86% of which appear only once. The time point denotes: blood 4 weeks post-SBRT, at nephrectomy. Treatment meaning: 15 Gy SBRT to primary tumor, nephrectomy 4 weeks later. Source: blood, taken from a patient whose treatment included radiotherapy and nephrectomy. These receptors were obtained from a man over 45 with renal cell carcinoma.

V usage is TRBV18 and J usage is TRBJ1-1, with D possibly matching TRBD1 (6 bases). The CDR3 is 15 amino acids. Trimming stripped 3 bases from V and 3 bases from J, with 14 bases between. Germline lookup yields CDR1 KGHSH and CDR2 LQKENI. CDR3 in amino acids: CASSPRTVVYTEAFF. In DNA form, the CDR3 reads TGTGCCAGCTCACCCCGGACAGTCGTTTACACTGAAGCTTTCTTT. The whole variable domain, filled in from reference TRBV18 and TRBJ1-1, reads NAGVMQNPRHLVRRRGQEARLRCSPMKGHSHVYWYRQLPEEGLKFMVYLQKENIIDESGMPKERFSAEFPKEGPSILRIQQVVRGDSAAYFCASSPRTVVYTEAFFGQGTRLTVV.

In its sample, this clone was seen a few times. The chain combines TRBV10-3 with TRBJ1-1, with a possible D match to TRBD1 (5 bases). Trimming pared 11 bases from V and 8 bases from J, leaving 21 bases between. The length of the CDR3 is 13 residues. CDR1 ENHRY and CDR2 SYGVKD come from the germline V gene. This CDR3 reads CASSSKGDFEAFF. CDR3 bases: TGTGCCTCGTCGTCTAAAGGGGACTTCGAAGCTTTCTTT.

The chain has TRBV18 and TRBJ1-5; D uncertain. Germline lookup yields CDR1 KGHSH and CDR2 LQKENI. V gave up 0 bases and J gave up 4 bases, with 10 bases separating them. The CDR3 spans 15 residues. CDR3 in DNA: TGTGCCAGCTCACCACCGCACAGCCAAAATCAGCCCCAGCATTTT. Encoded protein: CASSPPHSQNQPQHF.

The chain recombines TRBV10-3 with TRBJ1-3, with D possibly matching TRBD1 (5 bases). The CDR3 spans 15 residues. Trimming left V 8 bases short and J 0 bases short, with 14 bases between. Germline V gives CDR1 ENHRY, CDR2 SYGVKD. CDR3 residues: CAIASGDGSGNTIYF. The CDR3 bases are TGTGCCATCGCTAGTGGGGACGGCTCTGGAAACACCATATATTTT.

CDR3 DNA: TGTGCCAGCAGGGGTCAAACTGGGGCCAACGTCCTGACTTTC. It specifies CASRGQTGANVLTF. The V and J genes are TRBV6-5 and TRBJ2-6, with D unresolved. The germline V gene encodes CDR1 MNHEY and CDR2 SVGAGI. Trimming shortened V by 6 bases and J by 2 bases, and 8 bases separated the two germline ends. There are 14 residues in the CDR3.

The chain links TRBV4-1 to TRBJ2-5; weak D call: TRBD2 (7 bases). Germline V gene data show CDR1 as MGHRA and CDR2 as YSYEKL. The CDR3 length is 16 residues. V was clipped by 1 base and J by 5 bases, with 17 bases between them. Written as DNA, the CDR3 is TGCGCCAGCAGCCAAGGGCCCTCGGGGGGCGCCGAGACCCAGTACTTC. Its protein product is CASSQGPSGGAETQYF.

Comments on this clone: A read error may account for a junction end that differs from germline. CDR3 DNA: TGTGCCGGCAGTGCCTACGAGCAGTACTTC. Protein sequence: CAGSAYEQYF. The chain is built from TRBV28 and TRBJ2-7; D is uncertain. Per germline, CDR1 MDHEN and CDR2 SYDVKM. The CDR3 length is 10 residues.